These T cell receptor beta chains were read from a single sample in a study of T-cell reconstitution after alpha-beta-depleted transplantation in children. One entry per CDR3 protein, called by TCRdb with MiXCR from the PCR reads. In the table there are just over 200,000 distinct CDR3 sequences, around 7.7% of which are singletons. Sequences were derived from PBMCs, mostly from graft donor cells, sampled 360 days after TCRalphabeta/CD19-depleted stem cell transplant. The receptor source for this set is a male patient between 2 and 10 years old who had a stem cell transplant for acute myeloid leukemia, so the T cells may come from the graft donor. CDR3s include the opening cysteine and the closing phenylalanine or tryptophan.

>TRBJ2-7|TRBV10-3
CAISLGGRLTYEQYF
>TRBJ1-3|TRBV6-5
CASSYEADYSGNTIYF
>TRBJ2-7|TRBV6-5
CASSYSLGGFEQYF
>TRBJ2-2|TRBV20-1
CSAREGQGRMFF
>TRBJ2-2|TRBV5-1
CASSLWPGLAGNTGELFF
>TRBJ2-1|TRBV4-2
CASSQETSGDYNEQFF
>TRBJ1-4|TRBV7-3
CASSPTGGAGSKLFF
>TRBJ2-1|TRBV12-3/TRBV12-4
CASSPRGGANEQFF
>TRBJ1-1|TRBV5-1
CASSPGGVWNTEAFF
>TRBJ1-3|TRBV7-9
CASTEGRSSGGNTIYF
>TRBJ2-4|TRBV29-1
CSVEGLAKNIQYF
>TRBJ2-5|TRBV12-3/TRBV12-4
CASSLRQGNQETQYF
>TRBJ2-1|TRBV12-3/TRBV12-4
CASSLGSAVANEQFF
>TRBJ1-5|TRBV5-6
CASSLTGVSQPQHF
>TRBJ2-7|TRBV29-1
CSVEVLASGRLEYEQYF
>TRBJ1-5|TRBV7-2
CASSLILRGRSNQPQHF
>TRBJ2-2|TRBV19
CASSIRGAGELFF
>TRBJ1-2|TRBV28
CASSLADRSYGYTF
>TRBJ2-2|TRBV12-3/TRBV12-4
CASRGQETNTGELFF
>TRBJ1-4|TRBV7-9
CASSPGQGAEKLFF
>TRBJ1-5|TRBV20-1
CSALSGSNQPQHF
>TRBJ2-2|TRBV6-2/TRBV6-3
CASTYRGQELNTGELFF
>TRBJ1-4|TRBV10-3
CAISDRAVEKLFF
>TRBJ2-1|TRBV6-5
CASSSGTGHNEQFF
>TRBJ2-3|TRBV5-1
CASSLVPQRETTDTQYF
>TRBJ1-2|TRBV30
CAWSEGFYGYTF